The clone carrying this T cell receptor (beta chain) was seen a handful of times. Expressed TCRB transcripts were sequenced because the entire RNA isolate underwent reverse transcription. The protocol was immunoSEQ multiplex PCR, while the TCRdb copy is restricted to in-frame clones and leaves out a portion. The table records hundreds of thousands of clones, around 15% of them present only once. This entry belongs to a study of beta chain features in type 1 diabetes. The germline V gene encodes CDR1 MNHEY and CDR2 SMNVEV (reference sequence). The CDR3 has 17 residues. With 4 bases clipped from V and 4 bases from J, the junction kept 10 bases outside the gene matches.

V is TRBV27 and J is TRBJ1-1, with TRBD1 matching 12 bases. The material sequenced was central memory CD4+ T cells from blood. The origin of this receptor is a man aged 30 to 45 in good health. The CDR3 loop reads CASSSGTGGFLGTEAFF. In DNA, the CDR3 is TGTGCCAGCAGTTCCGGGACAGGGGGCTTCTTGGGCACTGAAGCTTTCTTT.